Listed here is a single T cell receptor beta chain. This clone was counted a single time. Which antigen it targets is not known. The record has no base qualities; no much larger clone is one base away. Measured from the cysteine to the phenylalanine, the CDR3 is 15 residues long. Just CDR3 DNA is preserved here, 45 bases in frame from base 1. V loses 0 bases of germline sequence and J loses 4 bases, and the interval between the two ends is 9 bases. For CDR1 and CDR2, the germline V gene (reference sequence) lists SEHNR and FQNEAQ. To identify antigen-specific CD4+ T cell clonotypes by their expansion, the ViraFEST assay first stimulated PBMC with viral peptide pools and then applied TCR sequencing. After 10 to 11 days of culture, CD4+ T cells were isolated with the EasySep CD4+ T cell isolation kit. Each participant got two doses of an mRNA SARS-CoV-2 vaccine, either BNT162b2 or mRNA-1273. Healthy vaccine recipients had no prior SARS-CoV-2 infection, confirmed by negative nucleocapsid antibodies before and after vaccination. Each well held under 2.5 million PBMC cultured in IMDM containing around 5.1% human AB serum, 9.5 to 10 IU/ml IL-2 and gentamicin, along with about 9.3 ug/ml peptides. Half of the culture medium was replaced with fresh IL-2-containing medium on days 3 and 7. Each peptide stimulation condition was cultured in triplicate wells unless otherwise noted. Using Ficoll-Paque Plus gradient centrifugation, PBMC were separated from whole blood and then either used fresh or cryopreserved at -140C. The spike proteins of SARS-CoV-2 and of the common cold coronaviruses HCoV-NL63, HCoV-OC43 and HCoV-229E were spanned by overlapping peptide pools. Genomic DNA was extracted from cultured CD4+ T cells with the QIAamp micro DNA kit.

Receptors were amplified or captured by the immunoSEQ multiplex PCR assay. DNA from the cultured, isolated CD4+ T cells was subjected to TCR beta CDR3 sequencing. As for how the authors treated the data: Non-productive TCR sequences were removed and reads were trimmed to the CDR3 region, keeping CDR3s of at least 7 amino acids. Antigen-specific clonotypes were identified using the MANAFEST web app by comparison of expansion in peptide wells against reference cultures. Positive clones required FDR<0.05 expansion versus reference and all other wells, odds ratio above 5, and frequency above 0.1% in two replicate wells. Clonotypes significantly expanded in SARS-CoV-2 spike wells and in at least one common cold coronavirus spike condition were defined as cross-reactive. CDR3 similarity was assessed by Levenshtein distance with the stringdist R package, and unrooted trees were built with ape in R 3.6.1. In TCRdb, the immuneACCESS table is reduced to in-frame sequences with V and J assigned. These tables do not hold every clone; where another copy was compared, an unresolved V gene accounts for under half, and the others remain unexplained. That table supplies the V and J calls and clone size; D and trimming were determined from the DNA. In all, the sample holds around 33,000 clones, and over 60% of those were seen once. The ten largest clones add up to approximately 9% of the sample.

The data derive from a study of vaccination effects on CD4 cells after COVID-19 (dated by TCRdb to between 2021 and 2024). Looking at the study overall: Across the study, the median time from the second dose to post-vaccine sampling was 72 days (range 14 to 241). In both COVID-19 convalescent patients and infection-naive vaccine recipients, the study compared SARS-CoV-2 spike-specific CD4+ TCR repertoires from before mRNA vaccination with those from after it. The full study included some 10 COVID-19 convalescent patients and several SARS-CoV-2-naive healthy vaccine recipients. Cultures from other donors in the study were sequenced with the Oncomine TCR Beta short-read assay on an Illumina iSeq 100. What the study reported, not specific to this receptor: Only a small number of convalescent patients were included, and no early post-infection timepoints were available, which limited the study. In healthy vaccine recipients, vaccine-induced clones were almost all SARS-CoV-2 mono-reactive, with only 1 of 255 being cross-reactive with common cold coronaviruses. At late post-vaccination timepoints, both infection-induced and vaccine-induced clones showed marked clonal contraction, consistent with waning T cell responses.

Rearrangement joined TRBV7-9 to TRBJ1-4; the D gene cannot be resolved reliably. The receptor's source is a human donor who received a COVID-19 vaccine. Sequenced here: CD4+ T cells from PBMCs cultured with SARS-CoV-2 spike peptides, sampled after COVID-19 vaccination. This sample's cell subset or site label indicates: SARS-CoV-2 spike overlapping peptide pool stimulation. The CDR3 protein sequence reads: CASSLAGVGNEKLFF. The DNA reads TGTGCCAGCAGCTTAGCCGGGGTTGGTAATGAAAAACTGTTTTTT. The full variable domain, with segments outside the CDR3 supplied by the reference TRBV7-9 and TRBJ1-4 proteins, appears as DTGVSQNPRHKITKRGQNVTFRCDPISEHNRLYWYRQTLGQGPEFLTYFQNEAQLEKSRLLSDRFSAERPKGSFSTLEIQRTEQGDSAMYLCASSLAGVGNEKLFFGSGTQLSVL.